This TCR beta chain derives from a study of cytomegalovirus exposure and HLA in healthy donors. Study details: Earlier, almost 120 million unique TCR beta sequences were recovered from about 200 million T cells by an analysis.

The PCR used 60 Vbeta and 13 Jbeta primers. Data came from immunoSEQ multiplex PCR; TCRdb stores just in-frame clones and leaves some out. Here the sample spans roughly 140,000 clones, 70% to 80% being singletons. CDR1 and CDR2 (germline): SGHAT, FQNNGV. The trim removed 3 bases at V and 8 bases at J, leaving 10 bases unmatched. The CDR3 runs 16 residues. This sequence originates from a woman aged 50 to 60 in good health and CMV-seronegative. The V and J genes are TRBV11-2 and TRBJ2-2; 9 nucleotides agree with TRBD2. The sample consisted of PBMCs. The CDR3 reads CASSFPSGGTRGELFF. CDR3 bases: TGTGCCAGCAGCTTCCCCAGCGGGGGGACAAGAGGGGAGCTGTTTTTT. Full variable domain (missing parts from reference TRBV11-2 and TRBJ2-2): EAGVAQSPRYKIIEKRQSVAFWCNPISGHATLYWYQQILGQGPKLLIQFQNNGVVDDSQLPKDRFSAERLKGVDSTLKIQPAKLEDSAVYLCASSFPSGGTRGELFFGEGSRLTVL.